These T cell receptor beta chains were read from a single sample in a study of T cells after yellow fever vaccination. TCRdb called the 5' RACE reads again in MiXCR, with one record for every CDR3 protein. The table shows 250,000 to 350,000 distinct CDR3 sequences, with approximately 8% occurring only once. This specimen was CD4+ T cells sorted from PBMCs, taken 5 days after the yellow fever booster vaccination. These receptors were collected from a man aged 18 to 30 who received the YFV17D yellow fever vaccine. Each CDR3 is given with its conserved first and last residue. The order of the fields is J gene, V gene, clone size, D gene, CDR3 DNA, CDR3 protein. A D gene is named only where the DNA matches it firmly. Some rows mark clone size as missing; the rest say once, few, many or name a class of expanded clone.

J gene: TRBJ1-1
V gene: TRBV6-1
clone size: -
D gene: -
CDR3 DNA: TGTGCCAGCAGCGCCCGGCAGGGGAGCGTCGGCACTGAAGCTTTCTTT
CDR3 protein: CASSARQGSVGTEAFF

J gene: TRBJ1-5
V gene: TRBV5-5
clone size: few
D gene: TRBD1
CDR3 DNA: TGTGCCAGCAGCAAGGACCGGGACAGGGGGAATCAGCCCCAGCATTTT
CDR3 protein: CASSKDRDRGNQPQHF

J gene: TRBJ2-7
V gene: TRBV13
clone size: -
D gene: -
CDR3 DNA: TGTGCCAGCAGCTCCCGACGGGCGTCCTACGAGCAGTACTTC
CDR3 protein: CASSSRRASYEQYF

J gene: TRBJ2-1
V gene: TRBV7-2
clone size: -
D gene: TRBD2
CDR3 DNA: TGTGCCAGCAGCCACGGGACTAGCGGCTACAATGAGCAGTTCTTC
CDR3 protein: CASSHGTSGYNEQFF

J gene: TRBJ1-1
V gene: TRBV7-2
clone size: many
D gene: TRBD1
CDR3 DNA: TGTGCCAGCAGCCCCCAGGGGGGGATGAACACTGAAGCTTTCTTT
CDR3 protein: CASSPQGGMNTEAFF

J gene: TRBJ1-3
V gene: TRBV11-3
clone size: few
D gene: -
CDR3 DNA: TGTGCCAGCAGCCATGGTCCCAGGAGCACCATATATTTT
CDR3 protein: CASSHGPRSTIYF

J gene: TRBJ1-6
V gene: TRBV6-2/TRBV6-3
clone size: -
D gene: -
CDR3 DNA: TGTGCCAGCAGTTACGCCTATAATTCACCCCTCCACTTT
CDR3 protein: CASSYAYNSPLHF

J gene: TRBJ1-3
V gene: TRBV18
clone size: few
D gene: -
CDR3 DNA: TGTGCCAGCTCACCACCTGGGGGTCCTGGAAACACCATATATTTT
CDR3 protein: CASSPPGGPGNTIYF

J gene: TRBJ1-1
V gene: TRBV12-3/TRBV12-4
clone size: few
D gene: -
CDR3 DNA: TGTGCCAGCAGCCCCGGGCGGCTCATGAACACTGAAGCTTTCTTT
CDR3 protein: CASSPGRLMNTEAFF

J gene: TRBJ1-6
V gene: TRBV13
clone size: once
D gene: -
CDR3 DNA: TGTGCCAGCAGCGCAGGAGAACCCAATTCACCCCTCCACTTT
CDR3 protein: CASSAGEPNSPLHF

J gene: TRBJ1-1
V gene: TRBV10-3
clone size: many
D gene: -
CDR3 DNA: TGTGCCATCAGAACCCTGACAAAGGCAGGGCGCGGCACTGAAGCTTTCTTT
CDR3 protein: CAIRTLTKAGRGTEAFF

J gene: TRBJ2-3
V gene: TRBV28
clone size: -
D gene: TRBD1
CDR3 DNA: TGTGCCAGCAGTTCCCTGGACAGGGACAGAGATACGCAGTATTTT
CDR3 protein: CASSSLDRDRDTQYF

J gene: TRBJ2-7
V gene: TRBV4-1
clone size: few
D gene: -
CDR3 DNA: TGCGCCAGCAGCCAAGATCGGGACGAGGGTCGCGAGCAGTACTTC
CDR3 protein: CASSQDRDEGREQYF

J gene: TRBJ1-5
V gene: TRBV12-3/TRBV12-4
clone size: -
D gene: -
CDR3 DNA: TGTGCCAGCAGTCAAGCGCACGGAGGCAATCAGCCCCAGCATTTT
CDR3 protein: CASSQAHGGNQPQHF

J gene: TRBJ1-5
V gene: TRBV6-4
clone size: few
D gene: -
CDR3 DNA: TGTGCCAGCAGCGTGACGTCGCCCCAGCATTTT
CDR3 protein: CASSVTSPQHF